This TCR beta chain was sequenced in a study of identical twins. Study outcomes and limitations: Invariant T cells like MAIT and iNKT could partly confound the zero-insertion analyses.

The V gene lost 4 bases and the J gene lost 5 bases, with 5 bases spanning the gap. The CDR3 is 11 residues long. In germline, CDR1 is SGHRS, CDR2 YFSETQ. TCRdb analysed the 5' RACE reads with MiXCR anew, one entry per CDR3 protein. This table has some 600,000 distinct CDR3 sequences, about 7.6% appearing once. The table lists this clonotype with many counts. Antigen unknown. This sample was also put to use in a study of yellow fever vaccine responses in identical twins.

Sequencing was done on a sample of PBMCs. V gene TRBV5-1 combines with J gene TRBJ2-3; D gene unclear. The clonotype comes from a woman between 18 and 29 years old in good health. CDR3 sequence: CASSQKDTQYF. The CDR3 coding sequence is TGCGCCAGCAGCCAGAAAGATACGCAGTATTTT.